This T cell receptor (beta chain) stems from a study of beta chain features in type 1 diabetes. For the study at large: Patients shared similar age, gender and cell yields with healthy donors.

Expressed TCRB transcripts were sequenced because the entire RNA isolate underwent reverse transcription. Clones were read by immunoSEQ multiplex PCR, and TCRdb kept only the in-frame ones, dropping some. The sample carries about 350,000 clones, around 20% recorded once. From germline, CDR1 is SGHRS and CDR2 YFSETQ. CDR3 length equals 16 residues. Trimming at V came to 2 bases and at J to 2 bases, leaving 6 bases not matched to a gene. Sequencing was carried out using naive CD4+ T cells from blood. The V call is TRBV5-1, the J call TRBJ2-3, with 9 bases fitting TRBD2. This receptor was taken from a woman under 30 in good health. The CDR3 DNA is TGCGCCAGCAGCTTCCAAGCGGGGGGCCACACAGATACGCAGTATTTT. Amino acids: CASSFQAGGHTDTQYF.